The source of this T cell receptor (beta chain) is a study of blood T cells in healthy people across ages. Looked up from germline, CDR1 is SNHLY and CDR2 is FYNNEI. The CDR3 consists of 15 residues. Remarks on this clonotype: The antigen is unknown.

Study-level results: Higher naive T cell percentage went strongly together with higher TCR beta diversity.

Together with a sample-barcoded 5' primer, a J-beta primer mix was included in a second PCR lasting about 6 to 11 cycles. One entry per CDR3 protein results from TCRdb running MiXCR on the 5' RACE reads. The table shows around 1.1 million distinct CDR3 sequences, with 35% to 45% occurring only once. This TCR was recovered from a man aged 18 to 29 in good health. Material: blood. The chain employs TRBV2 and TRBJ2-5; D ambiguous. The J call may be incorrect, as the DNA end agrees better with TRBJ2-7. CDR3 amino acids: CASSEEAPLMSEQYF. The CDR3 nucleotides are TGTGCCAGCAGTGAAGAGGCCCCCCTGATGAGCGAGCAGTACTTC.